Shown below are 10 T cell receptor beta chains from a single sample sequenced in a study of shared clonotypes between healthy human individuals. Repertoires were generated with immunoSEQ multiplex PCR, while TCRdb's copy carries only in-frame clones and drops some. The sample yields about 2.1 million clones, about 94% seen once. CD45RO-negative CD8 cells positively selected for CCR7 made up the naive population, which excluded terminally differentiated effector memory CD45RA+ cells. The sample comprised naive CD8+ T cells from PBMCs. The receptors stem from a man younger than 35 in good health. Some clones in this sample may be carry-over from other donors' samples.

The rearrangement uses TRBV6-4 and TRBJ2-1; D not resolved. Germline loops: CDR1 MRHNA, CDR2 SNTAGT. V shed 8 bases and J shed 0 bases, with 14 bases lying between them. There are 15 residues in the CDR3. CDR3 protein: CASPPNSTSYNEQFF. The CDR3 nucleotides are TGTGCCAGCCCCCCCAACAGTACCTCCTACAATGAGCAGTTCTTC.

The CDR3 nucleotides read TGCGCCAGCAGCGTACCAGACAGGGCGGACGATGAGCAGTTCTTC. Translation: CASSVPDRADDEQFF. This chain connects TRBV5-1 to TRBJ2-1, with 7 nucleotides matching TRBD1. Germline CDR1 is SGHRS and CDR2 is YFSETQ. The length of the CDR3 is 15 residues. J lost 8 bases, V lost 4 bases, and 12 bases had no gene match.

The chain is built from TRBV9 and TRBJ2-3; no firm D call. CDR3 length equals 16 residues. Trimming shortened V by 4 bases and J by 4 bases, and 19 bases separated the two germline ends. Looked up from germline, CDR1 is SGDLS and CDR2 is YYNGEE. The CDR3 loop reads CASSPPGGNSADTQYF. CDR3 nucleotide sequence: TGTGCCAGCAGCCCCCCAGGTGGGAACAGCGCAGATACGCAGTATTTT.

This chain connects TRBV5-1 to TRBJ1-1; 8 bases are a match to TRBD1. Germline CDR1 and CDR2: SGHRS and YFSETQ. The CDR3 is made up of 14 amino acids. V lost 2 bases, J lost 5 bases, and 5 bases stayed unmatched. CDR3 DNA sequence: TGCGCCAGCAGCTTCACAGGGGGGACAACTGAAGCTTTCTTT. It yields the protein CASSFTGGTTEAFF.

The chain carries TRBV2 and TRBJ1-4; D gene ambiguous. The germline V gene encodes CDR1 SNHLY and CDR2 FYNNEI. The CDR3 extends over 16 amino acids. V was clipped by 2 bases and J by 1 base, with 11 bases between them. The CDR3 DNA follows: TGTGCCAGCAGTGAACGGGGTAGTGGAACTAATGAAAAACTGTTTTTT. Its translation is CASSERGSGTNEKLFF.

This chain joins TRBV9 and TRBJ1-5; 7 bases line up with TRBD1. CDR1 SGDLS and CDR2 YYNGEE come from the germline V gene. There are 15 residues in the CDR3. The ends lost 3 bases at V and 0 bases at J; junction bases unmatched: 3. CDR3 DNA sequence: TGTGCCAGCAGCGAGGGACAGTATAGCAATCAGCCCCAGCATTTT. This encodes CASSEGQYSNQPQHF.

The CDR3 nucleotides are TGTGCCAGCAGTTTATGGGTCGACTCTGGGGCCAACGTCCTGACTTTC. This translates into CASSLWVDSGANVLTF. The V call is TRBV27, the J call TRBJ2-6; D uncertain. The germline V gene has CDR1 MNHEY and CDR2 SMNVEV (reference sequence). The CDR3 runs 16 residues. The germline V and J ends were trimmed by 1 base and 0 bases, with 7 bases remaining between them.

The CDR3 coding sequence is TGTGCCAGTACCCTGGGCAATGAGCAGTTCTTC. As protein: CASTLGNEQFF. The chain has TRBV19 and TRBJ2-1; D call uncertain. Germline V gene lookup returns CDR1 LNHDA and CDR2 SQIVND (reference sequence). This CDR3 region has 11 residues. Deletions cut 7 bases from V and 6 bases from J, with 7 bases between.

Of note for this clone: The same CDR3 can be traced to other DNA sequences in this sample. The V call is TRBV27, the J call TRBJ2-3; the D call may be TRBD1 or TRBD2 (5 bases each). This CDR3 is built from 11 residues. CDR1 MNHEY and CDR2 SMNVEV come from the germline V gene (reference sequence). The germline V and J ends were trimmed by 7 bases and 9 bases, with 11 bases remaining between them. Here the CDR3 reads CASIRGDTQYF. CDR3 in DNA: TGTGCCAGCATCCGGGGCGACACGCAGTATTTT.

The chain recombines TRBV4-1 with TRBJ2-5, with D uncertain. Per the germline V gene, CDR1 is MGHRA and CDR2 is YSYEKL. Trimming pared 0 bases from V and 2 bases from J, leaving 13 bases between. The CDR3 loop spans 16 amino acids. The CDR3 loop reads CASSQDWDDLQETQYF. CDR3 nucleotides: TGCGCCAGCAGCCAAGACTGGGATGATCTGCAAGAGACCCAGTACTTC.